The clone carrying this T cell receptor (beta chain) has just a few counts. The antigen is not known. This sample is part of a study of CD8 T cells in ankylosing spondylitis. General study findings and limits: The study identified a TCR beta motif of under ten highly homologous variants that appeared characteristic of ankylosing spondylitis blood.

TCRdb independently ran MiXCR on the 5' RACE reads; one entry per CDR3 protein. This sample has about 130,000 distinct CDR3 sequences, with roughly 15% found just once. The TCR originated in a male donor with ankylosing spondylitis. Material for sequencing was blood, either unsorted or a sorted T cell fraction (not recorded which).

CDR3 protein: CASSIDRTGGLNTEAFF. The CDR3 region has the DNA TGTGCCAGTAGTATAGACCGGACAGGGGGATTGAACACTGAAGCTTTCTTT. The chain recombines TRBV19 with TRBJ1-1, with 10 bases fitting TRBD1. Germline assignment: CDR1 LNHDA and CDR2 SQIVND (reference sequence). The ends lost 0 bases at V and 0 bases at J; junction bases unmatched: 4. The CDR3 length is 17 residues.